This is a list of T cell receptor beta chains from one sample in a study of shared T cell receptors in the human thymus. Only in-frame clones appear in the TCRdb table, and some are missing; sequencing was by immunoSEQ multiplex PCR. The sample contains approximately 490,000 clones, around 82% of which appear only once. This same sample was also taken into another study, of human thymus T cells.

The sequenced sample was thymocytes. These receptors all come from a boy less than two years old with a congenital heart defect. CDR3s include the opening cysteine and the closing phenylalanine or tryptophan. The D gene is left open where the match is weak. Rows give clone size only sometimes, using once, few, many, or a class for an expanded clone.

>TRBV19|.|TRBJ1-5|.
TGTGCCAGTAGTATAGACCGGGGGGTTAATCAGCCCCAGCATTTT
CASSIDRGVNQPQHF
>TRBV5-1|TRBD2|TRBJ2-3|.
TGCGCCAGCAGCTTCGGCGGGGGGCGGTCGAAAGATACGCAGTATTTT
CASSFGGGRSKDTQYF
>TRBV4-1|.|TRBJ2-5|once
TGCGCCAGCAGCCAGGGACTCCTAAGAGAGACCCAGTACTTC
CASSQGLLRETQYF
>TRBV10-3|TRBD1|TRBJ2-2|.
TGTGCCATCAGTCCATGGTCAGGGACAGGGAAAGCCGGGGAGCTGTTTTTT
CAISPWSGTGKAGELFF
>TRBV7-2|.|TRBJ2-7|.
TGTGCCAGCAGCCCCCCCGCGGGGGCAGGGCTGGAGTACGAGCAGTACTTC
CASSPPAGAGLEYEQYF
>TRBV6-5|.|TRBJ1-4|.
TGTGCCAGCAGTCAGCGACAGTCAACTAATGAAAAACTGTTTTTT
CASSQRQSTNEKLFF
>TRBV10-3|TRBD1|TRBJ1-1|.
TGTGCCATCAGTGAGCGACAGGGTGCCACTGAAGCTTTCTTT
CAISERQGATEAFF
>TRBV5-4|.|TRBJ2-7|.
TGTGCCAGCAGCTTGGGCGGGGACCGGTACGAGCAGTACTTC
CASSLGGDRYEQYF
>TRBV4-1|TRBD2|TRBJ2-3|.
TGCGCCAGCAGCCAAACCCACCAAGCGGGAGGGCCAACAGATACGCAGTATTTT
CASSQTHQAGGPTDTQYF
>TRBV7-9|TRBD1|TRBJ1-4|.
TGTGCCAGCAGCCGGGACAGGGGACAAGTTGCTAATGAAAAACTGTTTTTT
CASSRDRGQVANEKLFF
>TRBV19|TRBD1|TRBJ1-3|few
TGTGCCAGTAGCTCCACAGGGGACTCTGGAAACACCATATATTTT
CASSSTGDSGNTIYF
>TRBV14|.|TRBJ2-2|.
TGTGCCAGCAGCCAGAGACAGGCCCGTTTGAACACCGGGGAGCTGTTTTTT
CASSQRQARLNTGELFF
>TRBV5-6|TRBD1|TRBJ1-2|.
TGTGCCAGCAGCTATGACAGGGGCCCCTATGGCTACACCTTC
CASSYDRGPYGYTF
>TRBV19|.|TRBJ1-1|.
TGTGCCAGTAGTTGGGGAGGCACTGAAGCTTTCTTT
CASSWGGTEAFF
>TRBV28|.|TRBJ2-3|.
TGTGCCAGCAGTACGCGGGACGTCGGAGGAGGGGACACAGATACGCAGTATTTT
CASSTRDVGGGDTDTQYF
>TRBV6-1|TRBD1|TRBJ1-1|.
TGTGCCAGCAGCGGACAGGACACTGAAGCTTTCTTT
CASSGQDTEAFF
>TRBV5-8|.|TRBJ1-2|.
TGTGCCAGCAGCTTGGTTACGGCCCCCTTGAGGGCCTATGGCTACACCTTC
CASSLVTAPLRAYGYTF
>TRBV19|.|TRBJ1-2|.
TGTGCCAGTTGGGGAGACTATGGCTACACCTTC
CASWGDYGYTF
>TRBV29-1|TRBD2|TRBJ2-1|.
TGCAGCATTACGGGGACTAGTGGGTACAATGAGCAGTTCTTC
CSITGTSGYNEQFF
>TRBV27|TRBD2|TRBJ2-7|.
TGTGCCAGCAGTAGTGAGACTAGCGGACCCTACGAGCAGTACTTC
CASSSETSGPYEQYF
>TRBV4-3|TRBD2|TRBJ2-3|.
TGCGCCAGCAGCCAAGATGGGACTAGCGGGAGTCTTACAGATACGCAGTATTTT
CASSQDGTSGSLTDTQYF
>TRBV6-5|TRBD2|TRBJ2-1|once
TGTGCCAGCAGTTATGGACTAGCGGGAGCAAGTGAGCAGTTCTTC
CASSYGLAGASEQFF
>TRBV29-1|.|TRBJ2-7|.
TGCAGCGTTGGACAGACCTACGAGCAGTACTTC
CSVGQTYEQYF
>TRBV27|TRBD1|TRBJ2-7|.
TGTGCCAGCAGTCCCGACAGGGACACCTACGAGCAGTACTTC
CASSPDRDTYEQYF
>TRBV6-1|.|TRBJ1-1|.
TGTGCCAGCAGTGTCAGGGCAGGGGAAGCTTTCTTT
CASSVRAGEAFF
>TRBV19|.|TRBJ1-3|few
TGTGCCAGTAGTATGACTTTAGTAGGAACGTACTCTGGAAACACCATATATTTT
CASSMTLVGTYSGNTIYF
>TRBV5-4|TRBD2|TRBJ2-5|.
TGTGCCAGCAGCTTGTGGGTAGCGGGAGCGGGGGAGACCCAGTACTTC
CASSLWVAGAGETQYF
>TRBV6-5|.|TRBJ1-4|.
TGTGCCAGCAGGCCAAACAGGGATACTAATGAAAAACTGTTTTTT
CASRPNRDTNEKLFF
>TRBV28|.|TRBJ2-4|.
TGTGCCAGCAGTTCCCGGGGTAGGGGGAACATTCAGTACTTC
CASSSRGRGNIQYF
>TRBV28|TRBD2|TRBJ2-5|.
TGTGCCAGCAGTATCCCTTGGACTAGCGAAAGAGAGACCCAGTACTTC
CASSIPWTSERETQYF
>TRBV25-1|.|TRBJ2-7|.
TGTGCCAGCAGCATCGACGGGAGCGAGCAGTACTTC
CASSIDGSEQYF
>TRBV6-6|TRBD2|TRBJ2-5|.
TGTGCCAGCACCGCGACTAGCGGGGCCCCTGGGGAGACCCAGTACTTC
CASTATSGAPGETQYF
>TRBV5-1|.|TRBJ2-2|.
TGCGCCAGCAGCCCGGGTTTTGCCACCGGGGAGCTGTTTTTT
CASSPGFATGELFF
>TRBV30|.|TRBJ1-1|.
TGTGCCTGGGTGCCCCTGGGCATCGGGAGCCGGGGCACTGAAGCTTTCTTT
CAWVPLGIGSRGTEAFF
>TRBV4-1|.|TRBJ2-2|.
TGCGCCAGCAGCCAAGCCCTCACCGGGGAGCTGTTTTTT
CASSQALTGELFF
>TRBV15|.|TRBJ1-2|.
TGTGCCACCAGCAGTGCGCTCGGGGGGTTGGAACACTTAAACTATGGCTACACCTTC
CATSSALGGLEHLNYGYTF
>TRBV11-2|TRBD2|TRBJ2-1|once
TGTGCCAGCAGCGCTAGCGGGAGCAGGTACAATGAGCAGTTCTTC
CASSASGSRYNEQFF
>TRBV10-3|TRBD2|TRBJ2-7|.
TGTGCCATCAGTGAGGAGCGGGGGATCCCCTACGAGCAGTACTTC
CAISEERGIPYEQYF
>TRBV7-9|TRBD2|TRBJ2-2|.
TGTGCCAGCAGTTCTAGCGGGAGAGAGGTGGCCGGGGAGCTGTTTTTT
CASSSSGREVAGELFF
>TRBV5-1|.|TRBJ2-1|once
TGCGCCAGCAGACGGAAGGCTAGCGTCTTCTCCTACAATGAGCAGTTCTTC
CASRRKASVFSYNEQFF
>TRBV5-1|TRBD1|TRBJ2-7|few
TGCGCCAGCAGCTTGGAGGGGACAGGGGACCACTCCTACGAGCAGTACTTC
CASSLEGTGDHSYEQYF
>TRBV18|TRBD1|TRBJ2-6|few
TGTGCCAGCTCAGGGACAGTCAACGTCCTGACTTTC
CASSGTVNVLTF
>TRBV27|.|TRBJ2-7|.
TGTGCCAGCAGTTCCGGACCAGGGAGGAACGAGCAGTACTTC
CASSSGPGRNEQYF
>TRBV7-9|.|TRBJ1-2|.
TGTGCCAGCAGCTTAGACCTAAGGAGCTATGGCTACACCTTC
CASSLDLRSYGYTF
>TRBV6-5|TRBD1|TRBJ1-3|few
TGTGCCAGCAGGCCCGCGGACAGGGGCAGAAACACCATATATTTT
CASRPADRGRNTIYF
>TRBV27|.|TRBJ2-1|once
TGTGCCAGCAGTTTAAGGGGGGGGCTCACCCGAGCCTCCTACAATGAGCAGTTCTTC
CASSLRGGLTRASYNEQFF
>TRBV18|.|TRBJ2-3|.
TGTGCCAGCTCACCACAACGGGTAGATACGCAGTATTTT
CASSPQRVDTQYF
>TRBV10-3|TRBD2|TRBJ2-7|.
TGTGCCATCAGTGAGTCCCCTAGCGGGCTCTCCTACGAGCAGTACTTC
CAISESPSGLSYEQYF
>TRBV25-1|.|TRBJ1-4|.
TGTGCCAGCAGTGAATATGGACCTGGGGGCACTGGTAATGAAAAACTGTTTTTT
CASSEYGPGGTGNEKLFF
>TRBV4-2|TRBD2|TRBJ2-7|.
TGTGCCAGCAGCCTTATAGAGCGGGAGGGCCCCTACGAGCAGTACTTC
CASSLIEREGPYEQYF
>TRBV7-9|.|TRBJ1-3|.
TGTGCCAGCAGCTTAGTAGCCCGCAGGGTACCGAACACCATATATTTT
CASSLVARRVPNTIYF
>TRBV15|.|TRBJ2-4|.
TGTGCCACCAGCAGAGCCGGGCAGGGGAACATTCAGTACTTC
CATSRAGQGNIQYF